These T cell receptor beta chains were read from a single sample in a study of T cell responses to AZD1222 COVID-19 vaccine. Assay: immunoSEQ multiplex PCR; the TCRdb copy retains only in-frame clones and omits some. There are some 95,000 clones in the sample; roughly 88% occur only once, and 9.5% to 13% lies in the top ten. The sequenced sample was peripheral blood, obtained 28 days after the second AZD1222 dose. These receptors came from an adult who received the AZD1222 COVID-19 vaccine. Both conserved end residues are trimmed from each CDR3. Some rows mark clone size as missing; the rest say once, few, many or name a class of expanded clone.

>.|TRBV19|TRBJ2-7
ASSILGTNSYEQY
>.|TRBV2|TRBJ2-7
ASSDRDRSEQY
>.|TRBV7-2|TRBJ1-2
ASSLGGDRGGYT
>once|TRBV19|TRBJ2-3
ASTQRLALGSTDTQY
>.|TRBV29-1|TRBJ1-2
SVRMTGGHGYT
>once|TRBV15|TRBJ2-7
ATSRDMASGNYEQY
>.|TRBV2|TRBJ1-6
ASSPRTGDAPLH
>.|TRBV10-3|TRBJ1-4
AISESEVVANEKLF
>once|TRBV6-5|TRBJ1-1
ASRRETNTEAF
>.|TRBV28|TRBJ2-1
ASSRTSGMSDEQF
>.|TRBV6-5|TRBJ1-3
ASSYAPSRNTIY
>.|TRBV3-1/TRBV3-2|TRBJ2-1
ASSEGRGVYNEQF
>.|TRBV7-9|TRBJ1-2
ASSAWDRESYGYT
>.|TRBV7-9|TRBJ2-4
ASSQGLVGSIQY
>.|TRBV27|TRBJ1-6
ASSSHRGSPLH
>.|TRBV5-1|TRBJ2-5
ASSLAGETQY
>.|TRBV23-1|TRBJ1-1
ASSQDGRGPEAF
>.|TRBV3-1/TRBV3-2|TRBJ2-1
ASSHLAGGLGEQF
>.|TRBV5-1|TRBJ1-4
ASKSPPGDRLF
>.|TRBV12-5|TRBJ2-1
ASGFETGSSYNEQF
>.|TRBV7-9|TRBJ1-4
ASSRGREKLF
>.|TRBV7-2|TRBJ1-2
ASSQSTIGVYGYT
>.|TRBV11-2|TRBJ2-7
ASSLWSGPSSYEQY
>.|TRBV18|TRBJ1-1
ASSPTENTEAF
>.|TRBV15|TRBJ1-5
ATSRGSDRGNQPQH
>.|TRBV19|TRBJ2-1
ASSIRARGLAGVPYNEQF
>.|TRBV7-9|TRBJ1-1
ASSFGGPGVTEAF
>.|TRBV7-6|TRBJ1-3
ASSQGSLGNTIY
>.|TRBV5-6|TRBJ2-7
ASSLPSGSSYEQY
>.|TRBV6-1|TRBJ2-2
ASSEMRGASHGELF
>.|TRBV7-2|TRBJ1-1
ASSQLGRDTEAF
>.|TRBV4-1|TRBJ2-3
ASSQETLDTQY
>.|TRBV7-9|TRBJ2-3
ASSWLAGGSDTQY
>.|TRBV25-1|TRBJ2-1
ASSELTYNEQF
>.|TRBV2|TRBJ1-3
ASRQGSSGNTIY
>.|TRBV5-1|TRBJ1-3
ASSTGSGNTIY
>.|TRBV9|TRBJ2-1
ASNLGVADYNEQF
>.|TRBV4-1|TRBJ2-2
ASSSGTPNTGELF
>.|TRBV3-1/TRBV3-2|TRBJ1-6
ASSSRDPGDSPLH
>.|TRBV3-1/TRBV3-2|TRBJ2-1
ASSQAGGEQF
>.|TRBV11-3|TRBJ1-1
ASSFRTSVGSEAF
>.|TRBV24-1|TRBJ2-3
ATSVGGATDTQY
>.|TRBV27|TRBJ2-2
ASSLTGELF